The 17 T cell receptor beta chains reported below all come from one sample, sequenced in a study of T cells in Graves' hyperthyroidism and ophthalmopathy. The TCR beta CDR3 regions underwent amplification using RNA transcripts as the source. The HTBI primer set drove a first-round RT-PCR of the TCR CDR3. TCRdb reprocessed the multiplex PCR reads with MiXCR, giving one entry per CDR3 protein. The sample includes 500,000 to 800,000 distinct CDR3 sequences, about 14% of them seen just once. Sequenced: blood. The receptors derive from a woman aged 45-60 years with Graves' ophthalmopathy.

The CDR3 sequence is CASSGTGGEKLFF. The DNA of the CDR3 is TGTGCCAGCAGTGGGACAGGGGGTGAAAAACTGTTTTTT. The V and J genes are TRBV6-1 and TRBJ1-4; 10 bases are shared with TRBD1. This CDR3 contains 13 residues. V lost 4 bases, J lost 7 bases, and 0 bases stayed unmatched. Germline V lookup: CDR1 MNHNS, CDR2 SASEGT.

This clonotype has at least ten counts. V usage is TRBV7-9 and J usage is TRBJ2-7; TRBD2 aligns across 7 bases. The V gene's germline CDR1 is SEHNR and CDR2 FQNEAQ (reference sequence). V shed 5 bases and J 2 bases; nucleotides not matched to a gene: 12. The CDR3 consists of 16 residues. The CDR3 coding sequence is TGTGCCAGCAGCCGCGCCCTAGCGGCCCTAACCTACGAGCAGTACTTC. It encodes CASSRALAALTYEQYF.

This clonotype occurred many times. The gene calls are TRBV13 and TRBJ2-7; D is ambiguous. The CDR3 spans 14 residues. Trimming pared 5 bases from V and 1 base from J, leaving 12 bases between. CDR1 and CDR2 from the germline V gene are PRHDT and FYEKMQ (reference sequence). The CDR3 sequence is CASSSQHSSYEQYF. The DNA of the CDR3 is TGTGCCAGCAGCAGTCAACATTCTTCCTACGAGCAGTACTTC.

This clonotype was seen a few times. V gene TRBV10-3 combines with J gene TRBJ2-3; TRBD1 or TRBD2 may be the D gene (5 bases each). The germline V and J ends were trimmed by 4 bases and 0 bases, with 11 bases remaining between them. This CDR3 region has 15 residues. The germline V gene encodes CDR1 ENHRY and CDR2 SYGVKD. The CDR3: CAISARDPSTDTQYF. DNA of the CDR3: TGTGCCATCAGTGCCCGGGACCCTAGCACAGATACGCAGTATTTT.

The rearrangement joins TRBV27 to TRBJ2-5, with 15 bases lining up with TRBD2. Germline CDR1 reads MNHEY; CDR2 reads SMNVEV (reference sequence). The CDR3 contains 19 residues. Trimming removed 5 bases from V and 4 bases from J; junction bases left unmatched: 14. CDR3 sequence reads: CASSPLGLAGGPIGETQYF. CDR3 nucleotide sequence: TGTGCCAGCAGTCCCCTCGGACTAGCGGGAGGGCCCATAGGAGAGACCCAGTACTTC.

This clonotype was seen only once. This may arise from a read error, as a much more abundant clone is one base away. The J gene is TRBJ1-4, the V gene TRBV3-1; TRBD1 agrees at 12 bases. The germline CDR1 and CDR2 sequences are LGHDT and YNNKEL (reference sequence). The CDR3 extends over 17 amino acids. CDR3 nucleotides: TGTGCCAGCAGCCAGGGGACAGGGGGCCAGCGGAATGAAGAACTGTTTTTT. Translated: CASSQGTGGQRNEELFF.

The chain carries TRBV10-3 and TRBJ2-7; D is unclear. V lost 6 bases and J 5 bases, leaving 8 bases between the germline ends. CDR3 length: 11 amino acids. Germline CDR1 is ENHRY and CDR2 is SYGVKD. The CDR3 here is CAIRGRDEQYF. The CDR3 bases are TGTGCCATCAGGGGAAGGGACGAGCAGTACTTC.

This clonotype occurred once. The chain couples TRBV25-1 to TRBJ2-3; 9 bases map to TRBD1. CDR1 MGHDK and CDR2 SYGVNS come from the germline V gene. There are 16 residues in the CDR3. V was pared by 4 bases and J by 2 bases, with 7 bases of the junction left unmatched. CDR3 nucleotides: TGTGCCAGCAGTGGCCTACAGGGGGCAGTCACAGATACGCAGTATTTT. It yields the protein CASSGLQGAVTDTQYF. Combining the CDR3 with reference TRBV25-1 and TRBJ2-3 gives the whole variable domain EADIYQTPRYLVIGTGKKITLECSQTMGHDKMYWYQQDPGMELHLIHYSYGVNSTEKGDLSSESTVSRIRTEHFPLTLESARPSHTSQYLCASSGLQGAVTDTQYFGPGTRLTVL.

In this sample, this clonotype turned up many times. The genes are TRBV5-1 and TRBJ2-7; D is ambiguous. In germline, CDR1 is SGHRS, CDR2 YFSETQ. This CDR3 spans 13 amino acids. The germline V and J ends were trimmed by 5 bases and 0 bases, with 9 bases remaining between them. CDR3 coding DNA: TGCGCCAGCAGTGTGGTTAGCTCCTACGAGCAGTACTTC. It codes for CASSVVSSYEQYF.

The chain joins TRBV20-1 to TRBJ2-2; perhaps TRBD2 as D (6 bases). This CDR3 contains 14 residues. The V and J ends lost 6 bases and 2 bases respectively, with 13 bases between them. CDR1 and CDR2 (germline): DFQATT, SNEGSKA (reference sequence). The CDR3 sequence is CSAHLASNTGELFF. Here the CDR3 DNA reads TGCAGTGCACATCTAGCGAGTAACACCGGGGAGCTGTTTTTT.

The chain joins TRBV6-2 or TRBV6-3 to TRBJ2-7; 9 bases match TRBD1. The trim removed 2 bases at V and 3 bases at J, leaving 5 bases unmatched. Germline CDR1 and CDR2: MNHEY and SVGEGT. The CDR3 runs 15 residues. CDR3 bases: TGTGCCAGCAGTTACACGACAGGGGGGGGCTACGAGCAGTACTTC. Its translation: CASSYTTGGGYEQYF.

This clonotype has ten or more counts. The chain has TRBV28 and TRBJ2-1, with TRBD2 matching 15 bases. This CDR3 is 18 amino acids long. The junction had 11 bases not matched to a gene; V was cut back by 5 bases and J by 6 bases. Per germline, CDR1 MDHEN and CDR2 SYDVKM. The CDR3 coding sequence is TGTGCCAGCAGTGGACTAGCGGGAGGGCCCATTGGCGGCAATGAGCAGTTCTTC. Translation gives CASSGLAGGPIGGNEQFF.

This clonotype was seen a few times. This sequence joins TRBV7-8 and TRBJ1-1, with D hard to call. Between the trimmed V and J ends, which lost 2 bases and 5 bases, there was a span of 9 bases. Germline values: CDR1 SGHVS, CDR2 FQNEAQ. The CDR3 runs 13 residues. CDR3 DNA sequence: TGTGCCAGCAGCTTAAGGCCCAAGACTGAAGCTTTCTTT. As protein: CASSLRPKTEAFF.

This clonotype was detected many times. The J gene is TRBJ2-1, the V gene TRBV27; D is perhaps TRBD2 (6 bases). The CDR3 totals 14 residues. V lost 0 bases, J lost 8 bases, and 11 bases lay in between. Germline-derived CDR1 and CDR2 are MNHEY and SMNVEV (reference sequence). The CDR3 DNA sequence: TGTGCCAGCAGTTTATCGGTCGGGAGCCATGAGCAGTTCTTC. This encodes CASSLSVGSHEQFF.

This clonotype was seen only once. The rearrangement joins TRBV7-9 to TRBJ2-7, with D possibly being TRBD2 (6 bases). Trimming took 1 base from V and 3 from J, leaving 10 bases between them. From germline, CDR1 is SEHNR and CDR2 FQNEAQ (reference sequence). The CDR3 covers 14 residues. CDR3 in amino acids: CASSLGEADYEQYF. The CDR3 DNA reads as TGTGCCAGCAGCTTAGGGGAGGCCGACTACGAGCAGTACTTC.

The table lists this clonotype with a few counts. The chain carries TRBV4-2 and TRBJ2-7; 9 bases align to TRBD2. The junction had 5 bases not matched to a gene; V was cut back by 2 bases and J by 3 bases. The CDR3 spans 15 residues. Germline CDR1 LGHNA, CDR2 YNFKEQ. Here the CDR3 DNA reads TGTGCCAGCAGCCAATTGTCTAGCGGGAACTACGAGCAGTACTTC. Translation gives CASSQLSSGNYEQYF.

Turning to this clonotype: It may be a read error: a sequence one base away is much more abundant. The gene calls are TRBV10-3 and TRBJ1-4; 7 bases align to TRBD1. J lost 5 bases, V lost 4 bases, and 4 bases had no gene match. The germline gives CDR1 ENHRY, CDR2 SYGVKD. The CDR3 has 14 amino acids. The CDR3 region has the DNA TGTGCCATCAGTGCGACAGGGCAGAATGAAAAACTGTTTTTT. The encoded protein is CAISATGQNEKLFF.